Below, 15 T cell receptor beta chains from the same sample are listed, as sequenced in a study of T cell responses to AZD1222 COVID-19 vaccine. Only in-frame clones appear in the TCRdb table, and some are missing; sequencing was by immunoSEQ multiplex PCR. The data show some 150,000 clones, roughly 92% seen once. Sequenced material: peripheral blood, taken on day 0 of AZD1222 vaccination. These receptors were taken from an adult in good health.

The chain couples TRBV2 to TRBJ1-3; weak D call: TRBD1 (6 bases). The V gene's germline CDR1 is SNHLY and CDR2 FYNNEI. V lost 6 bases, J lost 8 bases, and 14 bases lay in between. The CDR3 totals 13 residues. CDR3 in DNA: TGTGCCAGCAGGGACAGCAGGAAAGACACCATATATTTT. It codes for CASRDSRKDTIYF.

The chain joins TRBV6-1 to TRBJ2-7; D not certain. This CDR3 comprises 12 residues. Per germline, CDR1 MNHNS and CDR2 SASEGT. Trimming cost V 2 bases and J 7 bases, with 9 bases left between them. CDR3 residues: CASSEPEREQYF. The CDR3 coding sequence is TGTGCCAGCAGTGAACCCGAACGGGAGCAGTACTTC.

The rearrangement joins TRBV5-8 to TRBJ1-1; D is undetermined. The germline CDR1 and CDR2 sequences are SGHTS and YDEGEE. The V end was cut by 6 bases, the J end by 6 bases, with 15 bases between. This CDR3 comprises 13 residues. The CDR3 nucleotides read TGTGCCAGCAATTTGCTCACCCGAGCTGAAGCTTTCTTT. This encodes CASNLLTRAEAFF.

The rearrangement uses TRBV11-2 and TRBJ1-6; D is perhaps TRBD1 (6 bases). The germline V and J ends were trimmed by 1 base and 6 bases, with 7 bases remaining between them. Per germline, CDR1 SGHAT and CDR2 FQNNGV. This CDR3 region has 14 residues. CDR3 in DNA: TGTGCCAGCAGCTTAGGACAGGTTAATTCACCCCTCCACTTT. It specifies CASSLGQVNSPLHF.

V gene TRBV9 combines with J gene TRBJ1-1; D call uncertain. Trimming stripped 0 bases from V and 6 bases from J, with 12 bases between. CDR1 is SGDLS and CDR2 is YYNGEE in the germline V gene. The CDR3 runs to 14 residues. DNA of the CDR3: TGTGCCAGCAGCGTAGGACCAGAAGGTCCTGAAGCTTTCTTT. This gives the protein CASSVGPEGPEAFF.

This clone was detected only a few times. The CDR3 nucleotides read TGTGCCAGCAGCCAAGGGATACAGCCCTATGGCTACACCTTC. The encoded protein is CASSQGIQPYGYTF. The chain links TRBV3-1 (or the pseudogene TRBV3-2) to TRBJ1-2, with D unresolved. Germline CDR1 reads LGHDT; CDR2 reads YNNKEL (reference sequence). The CDR3 covers 14 residues. V lost 1 base to trimming and J lost 4 bases, with 10 bases between them.

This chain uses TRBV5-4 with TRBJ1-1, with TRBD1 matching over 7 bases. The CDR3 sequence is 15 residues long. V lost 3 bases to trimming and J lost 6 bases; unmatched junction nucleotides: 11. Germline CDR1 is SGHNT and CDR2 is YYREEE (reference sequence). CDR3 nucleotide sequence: TGTGCCAGCAGCTCAGCACAGGGGCTTTACGCTGAAGCTTTCTTT. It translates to CASSSAQGLYAEAFF.

The CDR3 region is CASSLGQGGNQPQHF. DNA for the CDR3: TGTGCCAGCAGCTTGGGACAGGGTGGCAATCAGCCCCAGCATTTT. This chain links TRBV5-6 with TRBJ1-5; 7 nucleotides align to TRBD1. This CDR3 region has 15 residues. The germline gives CDR1 SGHDT, CDR2 YYEEEE. V was clipped by 0 bases and J by 2 bases; unmatched bases: 2.

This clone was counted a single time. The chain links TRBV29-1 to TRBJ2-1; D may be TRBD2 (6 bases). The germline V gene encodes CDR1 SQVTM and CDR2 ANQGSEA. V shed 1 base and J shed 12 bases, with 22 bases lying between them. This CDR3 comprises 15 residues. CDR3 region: CSVEGRDASLEGQFF. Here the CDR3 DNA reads TGCAGCGTTGAAGGGCGGGACGCCTCCCTGGAGGGGCAGTTCTTC.

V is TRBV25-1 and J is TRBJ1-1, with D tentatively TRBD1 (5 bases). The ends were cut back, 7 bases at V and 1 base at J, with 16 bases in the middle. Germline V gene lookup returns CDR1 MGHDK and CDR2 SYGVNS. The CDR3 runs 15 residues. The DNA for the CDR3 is TGTGCCAGCACCGATGTCAGGGAGGGGAACACTGAAGCTTTCTTT. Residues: CASTDVREGNTEAFF. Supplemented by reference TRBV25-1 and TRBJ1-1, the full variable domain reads EADIYQTPRYLVIGTGKKITLECSQTMGHDKMYWYQQDPGMELHLIHYSYGVNSTEKGDLSSESTVSRIRTEHFPLTLESARPSHTSQYLCASTDVREGNTEAFFGQGTRLTVV.

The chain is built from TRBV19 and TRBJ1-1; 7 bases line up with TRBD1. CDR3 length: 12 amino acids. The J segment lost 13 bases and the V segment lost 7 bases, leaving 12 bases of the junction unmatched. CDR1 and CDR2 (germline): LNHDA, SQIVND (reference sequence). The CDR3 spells CASTARTGFGFF. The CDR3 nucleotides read TGTGCCAGTACCGCCAGGACAGGTTTTGGTTTCTTT.

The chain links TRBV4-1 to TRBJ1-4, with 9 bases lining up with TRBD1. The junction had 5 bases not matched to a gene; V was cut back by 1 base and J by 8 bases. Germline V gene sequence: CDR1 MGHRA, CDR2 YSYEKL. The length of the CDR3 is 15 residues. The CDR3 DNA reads TGCGCCAGCAGCCAAGCCGGGACAGGGACCGAAAAACTGTTTTTT. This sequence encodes CASSQAGTGTEKLFF.

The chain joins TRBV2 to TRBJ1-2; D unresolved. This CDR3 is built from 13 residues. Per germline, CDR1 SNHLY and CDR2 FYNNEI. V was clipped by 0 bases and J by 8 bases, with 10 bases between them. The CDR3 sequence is CASSEALGMGYTF. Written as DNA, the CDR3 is TGTGCCAGCAGTGAAGCGCTAGGGATGGGCTACACCTTC.

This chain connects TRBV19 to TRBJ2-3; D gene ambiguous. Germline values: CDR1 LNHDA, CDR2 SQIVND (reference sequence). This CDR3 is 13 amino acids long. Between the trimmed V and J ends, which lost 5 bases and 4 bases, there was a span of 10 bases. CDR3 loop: CASSLLPPDTQYF. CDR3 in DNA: TGTGCCAGTAGTTTGCTCCCCCCAGATACGCAGTATTTT.

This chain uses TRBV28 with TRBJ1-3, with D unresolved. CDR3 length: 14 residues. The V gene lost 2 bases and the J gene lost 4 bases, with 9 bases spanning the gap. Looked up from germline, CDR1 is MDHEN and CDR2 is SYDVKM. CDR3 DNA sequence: TGTGCCAGCAGTTTAGTGCCGCTAGGAAACACCATATATTTT. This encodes CASSLVPLGNTIYF.